Listed here are 12 T cell receptor beta chains from one sample, sequenced in a study of cytomegalovirus exposure and HLA in healthy donors. PCR amplification relied on 60 Vbeta primers (plus 13 Jbeta primers). Repertoires were generated with immunoSEQ multiplex PCR, while TCRdb's copy carries only in-frame clones and drops some. The top ten clones hold just over 2.5% of a sample with 85,000 to 120,000 clones, around 78% of them seen once. The sequenced material came from PBMCs. These receptor sequences come from a middle-aged man in good health and CMV-seronegative.

This chain uses TRBV5-1 with TRBJ2-2; D is possibly TRBD2 (6 bases). The germline V gene encodes CDR1 SGHRS and CDR2 YFSETQ. This CDR3 is built from 15 residues. Trimming cost V 2 bases and J 4 bases, with 12 bases left between them. Written as DNA, the CDR3 is TGCGCCAGCAGCTTATGGCAGGAGGGCACCGGGGAGCTGTTTTTT. This encodes CASSLWQEGTGELFF.

The table lists this clone with a count of one. V gene TRBV9 combines with J gene TRBJ2-7; 9 bases map to TRBD1. CDR3 size: 14 residues. The V gene's germline CDR1 is SGDLS and CDR2 YYNGEE. J lost 5 bases, V lost 3 bases, and 6 bases had no gene match. CDR3 residues: CASSEGQGRDEQYF. The DNA of the CDR3 is TGTGCCAGCAGCGAGGGACAGGGTCGGGACGAGCAGTACTTC.

This clone was counted a few times. V gene TRBV7-8 combines with J gene TRBJ2-7, with D possibly matching TRBD1 (5 bases). This CDR3 has 12 amino acids. CDR1 and CDR2 from the germline V gene are SGHVS and FQNEAQ. The V end was cut by 7 bases, the J end by 6 bases, with 13 bases between. Here the CDR3 reads CASTAGQVEQYF. The DNA of the CDR3 is TGTGCCAGCACAGCTGGACAAGTCGAGCAGTACTTC.

The rearrangement joins TRBV7-8 to TRBJ2-7, with a tentative D call TRBD2 (6 bases). The CDR3 extends over 15 amino acids. From germline, CDR1 is SGHVS and CDR2 FQNEAQ. The germline V and J ends were trimmed by 1 base and 0 bases, with 10 bases remaining between them. DNA for the CDR3: TGTGCCAGCAGCTTAGGAAGGAGGGTCTCCTACGAGCAGTACTTC. This translates into CASSLGRRVSYEQYF.

The chain joins TRBV9 to TRBJ1-6; 7 bases map to TRBD1. Losses at the gene ends were 3 bases for V and 4 bases for J; bases not matched to a gene: 4. CDR3 length equals 15 residues. Per the germline V gene, CDR1 is SGDLS and CDR2 is YYNGEE. The DNA of the CDR3 is TGTGCCAGCAGCGAGGGACAGCATTATAATTCACCCCTCCACTTT. It yields the protein CASSEGQHYNSPLHF.

The gene calls are TRBV5-6 and TRBJ1-4; 7 bases fit TRBD1. The CDR3 consists of 15 residues. Germline loops: CDR1 SGHDT, CDR2 YYEEEE. Trimming removed 4 bases from V and 4 bases from J; junction bases left unmatched: 7. CDR3 bases: TGTGCCAGCAGCCTAGGGGGCATGGGTAATGAAAAACTGTTTTTT. Its protein is CASSLGGMGNEKLFF.

The genes are TRBV13 and TRBJ2-4; D uncertain. CDR1 PRHDT and CDR2 FYEKMQ come from the germline V gene (reference sequence). V dropped 6 bases and J dropped 9 bases, with 12 bases sitting between them. The length of the CDR3 is 12 residues. CDR3 protein: CASRSAPGIQYF. The CDR3 DNA is TGTGCCAGCAGGTCCGCCCCGGGCATTCAGTACTTC.

The V gene is TRBV4-2, the J gene TRBJ1-4; D is undetermined. Deletions cut 5 bases from V and 5 bases from J, with 15 bases between. Germline V CDR1 and CDR2: LGHNA, YNFKEQ. The CDR3 loop spans 15 amino acids. Here the CDR3 DNA reads TGTGCCAGCAGCTATAAAAAGAGGATGAATGAAAAACTGTTTTTT. It translates to CASSYKKRMNEKLFF.

Concerning this clone itself: This CDR3 is also generated by other DNA sequences in the sample. The chain is built from TRBV9 and TRBJ2-1; the match to TRBD1 covers 7 bases. This CDR3 is 15 amino acids long. J lost 3 bases, V lost 0 bases, and 3 bases had no gene match. Germline values: CDR1 SGDLS, CDR2 YYNGEE. The CDR3 DNA sequence: TGTGCCAGCAGCGTAGGTACAGGGGACTACAATGAGCAGTTCTTC. Its protein product is CASSVGTGDYNEQFF.

The chain uses TRBV10-3 and TRBJ2-5; D gene ambiguous. This CDR3 has 13 amino acids. With 8 bases removed from V and 2 bases from J, the gap between germline ends came to 12 bases. Germline-derived CDR1 and CDR2 are ENHRY and SYGVKD. CDR3 nucleotide sequence: TGTGCCATCTCGCTTAAACAGCAAGAGACCCAGTACTTC. This gives the protein CAISLKQQETQYF.

The V call is TRBV4-2, the J call TRBJ1-4; D is uncertain. V lost 0 bases and J 8 bases, leaving 10 bases between the germline ends. CDR1 and CDR2 (germline): LGHNA, YNFKEQ. This CDR3 contains 14 residues. CDR3 sequence reads: CASSQDARAEKLFF. The CDR3 nucleotides read TGTGCCAGCAGCCAAGACGCGCGGGCCGAAAAACTGTTTTTT.

This clone was detected once. The chain recombines TRBV6-5 with TRBJ1-1; TRBD1 might be the D (5 bases). The CDR3 contains 13 residues. V lost 7 bases and J 8 bases, leaving 17 bases between the germline ends. Germline loops: CDR1 MNHEY, CDR2 SVGAGI. The CDR3 bases are TGTGCCAGCAAAGAGGGCGGGACGTCAGAAGCTTTCTTT. It specifies CASKEGGTSEAFF.